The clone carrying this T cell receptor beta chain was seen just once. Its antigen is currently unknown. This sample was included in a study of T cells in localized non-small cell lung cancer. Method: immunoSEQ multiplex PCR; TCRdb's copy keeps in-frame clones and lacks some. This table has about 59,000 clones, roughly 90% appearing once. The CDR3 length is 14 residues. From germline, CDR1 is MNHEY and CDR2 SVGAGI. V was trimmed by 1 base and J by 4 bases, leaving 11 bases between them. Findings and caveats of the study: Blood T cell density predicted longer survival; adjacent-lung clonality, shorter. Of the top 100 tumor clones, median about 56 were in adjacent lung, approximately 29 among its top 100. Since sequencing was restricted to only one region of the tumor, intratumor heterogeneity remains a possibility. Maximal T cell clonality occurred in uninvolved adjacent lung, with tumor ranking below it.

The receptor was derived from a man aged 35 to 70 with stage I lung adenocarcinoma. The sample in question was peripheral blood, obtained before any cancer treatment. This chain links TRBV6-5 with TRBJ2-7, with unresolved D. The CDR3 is CASSYYSQYYEQYF. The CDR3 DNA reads TGTGCCAGCAGTTACTATTCCCAATATTACGAGCAGTACTTC.